This passage covers 30 T cell receptor beta chains from one sample sequenced in a study of blood T cell repertoires in COVID-19. The method was immunoSEQ multiplex PCR; TCRdb's version includes in-frame clones alone and lacks a portion of them. Among about 180,000 clones listed, just over 85% were seen once. Sequencing was carried out using PBMCs or T cells enriched from blood (not recorded which). The receptors were sampled from a woman aged 18 to 35 who had recovered from COVID-19.

The CDR3 nucleotides read TGTGCCAGCAGGGAGCTAGCGGGAGGGTACGGGGAGCTGTTTTTT. This encodes CASRELAGGYGELFF. This sequence joins TRBV3-1 (or the pseudogene TRBV3-2) and TRBJ2-2; 12 positions agree with TRBD2. The CDR3 is 15 amino acids. The germline V gene encodes CDR1 LGHDT and CDR2 YNNKEL (reference sequence). V was clipped by 6 bases and J by 7 bases; unmatched bases: 6.

This rearrangement joins TRBV5-6 to TRBJ1-5, with D possibly being TRBD1 (5 bases). V lost 0 bases and J 5 bases, leaving 15 bases between the germline ends. Germline CDR1 is SGHDT and CDR2 is YYEEEE. The CDR3 covers 16 residues. The CDR3 bases are TGTGCCAGCAGCTTGGGTGGGAGGACACCAGATCAGCCCCAGCATTTT. Amino acid sequence: CASSLGGRTPDQPQHF. The full variable domain, rest sourced from reference TRBV5-6 and TRBJ1-5, is DAGVTQSPTHLIKTRGQQVTLRCSPKSGHDTVSWYQQALGQGPQFIFQYYEEEERQRGNFPDRFSGHQFPNYSSELNVNALLLGDSALYLCASSLGGRTPDQPQHFGDGTRLSIL.

The rearrangement uses TRBV9 and TRBJ1-2; D unresolved. From germline, CDR1 is SGDLS and CDR2 YYNGEE. Trimming removed 0 bases at V and 4 bases at J, with 10 bases between. The CDR3 has 14 residues. The CDR3 DNA sequence: TGTGCCAGCAGCGTAGAAATGGGCCTCTATGGCTACACCTTC. Its protein is CASSVEMGLYGYTF.

This chain connects TRBV28 to TRBJ2-5, with 8 bases lining up with TRBD2. The CDR3 consists of 15 residues. With 3 bases clipped from V and 4 bases from J, the junction kept 7 bases outside the gene matches. CDR1 MDHEN and CDR2 SYDVKM come from the germline V gene. CDR3 protein: CASSFYGGARETQYF. The CDR3 nucleotides are TGTGCCAGCAGTTTCTACGGGGGGGCGCGAGAGACCCAGTACTTC.

The chain is built from TRBV4-1 and TRBJ2-1; tentative D call: TRBD2 (5 bases). Germline assignment: CDR1 MGHRA and CDR2 YSYEKL. Between the trimmed V and J ends, which lost 1 base and 3 bases, there was a span of 13 bases. CDR3 length equals 16 residues. CDR3 protein: CASSQAGGRDYNEQFF. The CDR3 DNA reads as TGCGCCAGCAGCCAAGCCGGAGGCCGGGACTACAATGAGCAGTTCTTC.

The chain employs TRBV4-2 and TRBJ2-7, with 7 bases that match TRBD1. The CDR3 contains 14 residues. In germline, CDR1 is LGHNA, CDR2 YNFKEQ. V was pared by 1 base and J by 2 bases, with 2 bases of the junction left unmatched. The DNA of the CDR3 is TGTGCCAGCAGCCAAGGGACAGGAACCTACGAGCAGTACTTC. It specifies CASSQGTGTYEQYF.

This clone was seen a few times. V is TRBV7-9 and J is TRBJ1-5; TRBD1 aligns across 7 bases. Looked up from germline, CDR1 is SEHNR and CDR2 is FQNEAQ (reference sequence). Losses at the gene ends were 4 bases for V and 9 bases for J; bases not matched to a gene: 9. This CDR3 has 14 residues. CDR3 sequence reads: CASSSGQVIAPQHF. CDR3 coding DNA: TGTGCCAGCAGCTCCGGACAGGTTATTGCGCCCCAGCATTTT.

The chain carries TRBV23-1 and TRBJ1-5; no reliable D call. TRBV23-1 falls under the ORF class, with uncertain function. Trimming left V 0 bases short and J 0 bases short, with 6 bases between. This CDR3 is built from 15 residues. In DNA form, the CDR3 reads TGCGCCAGCAGTCAATCTGAGTATAGCAATCAGCCCCAGCATTTT. Its translation: CASSQSEYSNQPQHF.

Remarks on this clone: Germline and junction disagree at one end, which may indicate a read error. The chain recombines TRBV29-1 with TRBJ2-2; weak D call: TRBD2 (7 bases). The CDR3 extends over 15 amino acids. CDR1 and CDR2 from the germline V gene are SQVTM and ANQGSEA. CDR3 coding DNA: TGCAGCGTGAGGATACAGGGAGGGAACGCCGGGGAGCTGTTTTTT. This gives the protein CSVRIQGGNAGELFF.

The chain couples TRBV11-2 to TRBJ2-2, with TRBD1 matching over 8 bases. With V trimmed by 2 bases and J by 5 bases, 1 base remained unmatched. The V gene's germline CDR1 is SGHAT and CDR2 FQNNGV. The CDR3 loop spans 14 amino acids. The CDR3 nucleotides read TGTGCCAGCAGCTTAAACAGGGGGACCGGGGAGCTGTTTTTT. It codes for CASSLNRGTGELFF.

This rearrangement joins TRBV21-1 to TRBJ1-1; the table's D gene call, TRBD1, was not cross checked with the DNA. TRBV21-1 is assigned pseudogene status. The CDR3 is 16 residues long. The CDR3: CASSGPGTPRGTEAFF. As DNA, the CDR3 is TGTGCCAGCAGCGGCCCCGGGACACCCAGAGGGACTGAAGCTTTCTTT.

This clone has a single count. The DNA of the CDR3 is TGTGCCAGTAGTACGCTGACAGGTTTGGATTCACCCCTCCACTTT. Its protein product is CASSTLTGLDSPLHF. The chain couples TRBV19 to TRBJ1-6; D possibly corresponds to TRBD1 (6 bases). The CDR3 has 15 amino acids. Trimming pared 4 bases from V and 8 bases from J, leaving 15 bases between. CDR1 is LNHDA, CDR2 SQIVND, per germline (reference sequence).

This clone was counted a few times. V and J are TRBV2 and TRBJ2-2; possible D gene TRBD1, 5 bases. The CDR3 extends over 14 amino acids. The germline V and J ends were trimmed by 4 bases and 5 bases, with 11 bases remaining between them. Germline values: CDR1 SNHLY, CDR2 FYNNEI. In DNA form, the CDR3 reads TGTGCCAGCAGTGGGGTGACAGAAACCGGGGAGCTGTTTTTT. This codes for CASSGVTETGELFF.

This clone has only one observation. V usage is TRBV6-2 or TRBV6-3 and J usage is TRBJ2-7; TRBD2 aligns across 7 bases. This CDR3 comprises 16 residues. Germline lookup yields CDR1 MNHEY and CDR2 SVGEGT. Unmatched junction bases numbered 9, after V lost 2 bases and J lost 2 bases. The CDR3 protein is CASSYKSGDGPYEQYF. The CDR3, as DNA: TGTGCCAGCAGTTACAAGAGCGGGGACGGCCCCTACGAGCAGTACTTC.

Only one count was recorded for this clone. The chain links TRBV6-5 to TRBJ1-1; the D gene is possibly TRBD1 (5 bases). V was shortened by 2 bases and J by 4 bases, with 14 bases between the two germline ends. The CDR3 consists of 15 residues. CDR1 is MNHEY, CDR2 SVGAGI, per germline. CDR3 DNA: TGTGCCAGCAGTTACCTGGCGGGGGACGGCACTGAAGCTTTCTTT. Amino acid sequence: CASSYLAGDGTEAFF.

This clone showed up just once. The rearrangement links TRBV29-1 to TRBJ1-1; no clear D gene. V was cut by 0 bases and J by 0 bases, with 8 bases left in between. The germline V gene has CDR1 SQVTM and CDR2 ANQGSEA. This CDR3 region has 14 residues. This CDR3 reads CSVEDGGMNTEAFF. DNA of the CDR3: TGCAGCGTTGAAGACGGCGGTATGAACACTGAAGCTTTCTTT.

The V call is TRBV14, the J call TRBJ2-1; 11 nucleotides line up with TRBD2. V was pared by 0 bases and J by 6 bases, with 10 bases of the junction left unmatched. This CDR3 region has 18 residues. CDR1 is SGHDN and CDR2 is FVKESK in the germline V gene. CDR3 nucleotide sequence: TGTGCCAGCAGCCAAGAAGCCGGCGGACTAGCGGGCCTCAATGAGCAGTTCTTC. Protein product: CASSQEAGGLAGLNEQFF. The entire variable domain, with the rest obtained from reference TRBV14 and TRBJ2-1, is as follows: EAGVTQFPSHSVIEKGQTVTLRCDPISGHDNLYWYRRVMGKEIKFLLHFVKESKQDESGMPNNRFLAERTGGTYSTLKVQPAELEDSGVYFCASSQEAGGLAGLNEQFFGPGTRLTVL.

The rearrangement links TRBV12-3 or TRBV12-4 to TRBJ2-2, with D tentatively TRBD1 (6 bases). V was pared by 6 bases and J by 5 bases, with 10 bases between. There are 13 residues in the CDR3. This CDR3 reads CASRGAGTGELFF. CDR3 nucleotides: TGTGCCAGCAGGGGGGCAGGAACCGGGGAGCTGTTTTTT.

This chain connects TRBV14 to TRBJ2-7; the match to TRBD1 covers 7 bases. Germline trimming cut 1 base from V and 5 bases from J; bases unmatched to any gene: 11. Per the germline V gene, CDR1 is SGHDN and CDR2 is FVKESK. This CDR3 spans 16 amino acids. CDR3 DNA: TGTGCCAGCAGCCAAGTTCCCTCGACAGGGCGCGACGAGCAGTACTTC. Amino acid sequence: CASSQVPSTGRDEQYF. Full variable domain (outside the CDR3, taken from reference TRBV14 and TRBJ2-7): EAGVTQFPSHSVIEKGQTVTLRCDPISGHDNLYWYRRVMGKEIKFLLHFVKESKQDESGMPNNRFLAERTGGTYSTLKVQPAELEDSGVYFCASSQVPSTGRDEQYFGPGTRLTVT.

This chain links TRBV5-1 with TRBJ2-1; no clear D gene. The germline CDR1 and CDR2 sequences are SGHRS and YFSETQ. The CDR3 length is 15 residues. V lost 3 bases, J lost 5 bases, and 15 bases lay in between. The CDR3 nucleotides are TGCGCCAGCAGCTCGAGTGGGCTGGGTAACAATGAGCAGTTCTTC. This translates into CASSSSGLGNNEQFF.

This clone has just one count. The J gene is TRBJ2-7, the V gene TRBV28; 10 bases agree with TRBD1. CDR1 and CDR2 (germline): MDHEN, SYDVKM. V shed 7 bases, J shed 3 bases, and the junction held 9 bases outside the gene matches. This CDR3 has 15 amino acids. DNA of the CDR3: TGTGCCAGCAACCACCGGGACAGGGGAAACTACGAGCAGTACTTC. Translating gives CASNHRDRGNYEQYF.

V is TRBV9 and J is TRBJ1-1; D gene unclear. Per germline, CDR1 SGDLS and CDR2 YYNGEE. V was shortened by 4 bases and J by 7 bases, with 14 bases between the two germline ends. There are 13 residues in the CDR3. The DNA of the CDR3 is TGTGCCAGCAGCAACGGGGAGGCGGTTGAAGCTTTCTTT. Protein product: CASSNGEAVEAFF.

This chain connects TRBV7-2 to TRBJ1-1, with a tentative D call TRBD1 (5 bases). The CDR3 length is 15 residues. V lost 1 base, J lost 8 bases, and 17 bases lay in between. Germline V gives CDR1 SGHTA, CDR2 FQGNSA. This CDR3 is CASSLEGGAFLEAFF. CDR3 DNA: TGTGCCAGCAGCTTAGAGGGAGGGGCTTTCTTGGAAGCTTTCTTT.

The V call is TRBV7-2, the J call TRBJ2-3; TRBD2 matches 13 bases. Germline V gene data show CDR1 as SGHTA and CDR2 as FQGNSA. CDR3 length: 18 amino acids. Trimming removed 5 bases from V and 4 bases from J; junction bases left unmatched: 12. The CDR3 is CASSKGVLAGGPSDTQYF. The CDR3 nucleotides are TGTGCCAGCAGCAAAGGGGTACTAGCGGGGGGGCCGTCAGATACGCAGTATTTT.

V and J are TRBV30 and TRBJ1-4; TRBD1 agrees at 7 bases. After removal of 2 bases from V and 5 bases from J, the junction contained 5 bases not matched to a gene. Germline V gene data show CDR1 as GTSNPN and CDR2 as SVGIG (reference sequence). The CDR3 runs to 14 residues. CDR3 sequence (DNA): TGTGCCTGGAGTACGGGACAGCTAAATGAAAAACTGTTTTTT. Protein: CAWSTGQLNEKLFF.

This chain uses TRBV12-3 or TRBV12-4 with TRBJ2-1, with D unclear. Trimming stripped 3 bases from V and 6 bases from J, with 6 bases between. The CDR3 is 12 amino acids. The CDR3 loop reads CASSLSFNEQFF. Here the CDR3 DNA reads TGTGCCAGCAGTTTGAGTTTCAATGAGCAGTTCTTC.

The chain employs TRBV29-1 and TRBJ2-7, with D perhaps matching TRBD2 (6 bases). Germline V gene lookup returns CDR1 SQVTM and CDR2 ANQGSEA. The V end lost 5 bases, the J end lost 7 bases, and 15 bases lay between the germline ends. This CDR3 comprises 12 residues. This CDR3 is CSVFAGFSEQYF. CDR3 in DNA: TGCAGCGTTTTTGCGGGATTCTCTGAGCAGTACTTC.

The V and J genes are TRBV19 and TRBJ1-5; possibly TRBD1 for D (5 bases). Germline V CDR1 and CDR2: LNHDA, SQIVND (reference sequence). The CDR3 sequence is 12 residues long. Trimming removed 3 bases from V and 8 bases from J, with 8 bases in between. The CDR3 coding sequence is TGTGCCAGTAGTATGGGGCAGGAGCCCCAGCATTTT. Translating gives CASSMGQEPQHF.

The rearrangement uses TRBV9 and TRBJ1-2, with TRBD1 identical over 7 bases. This CDR3 contains 14 residues. Germline V gives CDR1 SGDLS, CDR2 YYNGEE. V was pared by 1 base and J by 3 bases, with 3 bases of the junction left unmatched. The CDR3 nucleotides read TGTGCCAGCAGCGTAAAGCAGGGGGACTATGGCTACACCTTC. Its protein is CASSVKQGDYGYTF. Variable domain in full (rest from reference TRBV9 and TRBJ1-2): DSGVTQTPKHLITATGQRVTLRCSPRSGDLSVYWYQQSLDQGLQFLIQYYNGEERAKGNILERFSAQQFPDLHSELNLSSLELGDSALYFCASSVKQGDYGYTFGSGTRLTVV.

The chain has TRBV6-5 and TRBJ2-7; D not resolved. Per the germline V gene, CDR1 is MNHEY and CDR2 is SVGAGI. With 11 bases removed from V and 3 bases from J, the gap between germline ends came to 23 bases. This CDR3 contains 15 residues. CDR3 sequence (DNA): TGTGCCTCATCCGGCCCATCGGAGAATGACTACGAGCAGTACTTC. Its translation: CASSGPSENDYEQYF.